The rows below give T cell receptor beta chains drawn from one sample of a study of T cell repertoires in MIS-A myocarditis. TCRdb's table, derived via immunoSEQ multiplex PCR, lists solely in-frame clones and lacks some. The sample contains a few thousand clones, approximately 80% of which appear only once. The sequenced sample was interventricular septum heart tissue obtained at autopsy. These receptors all stem from a man aged 18 to 30 with fulminant myocarditis from multisystem inflammatory syndrome in adults (MIS-A) after COVID-19. CDR3s include the opening cysteine and the closing phenylalanine or tryptophan.

TRBJ2-7,TRBV2,CASSSETGAEQYF
TRBJ1-3,TRBV29-1,CSGKLPQENTIYF
TRBJ1-6,TRBV7-2,CASSLGGTGPFNSPLHF
TRBJ1-2,TRBV5-1,CASSSGLFPSPNYGYTF
TRBJ2-3,TRBV28,CASGTLDLTSTDTQYF
TRBJ2-1,TRBV5-4,CASSSRDRGFNEQFF
TRBJ1-1,TRBV5-1,CASSSSAGQLNTEAFF
TRBJ1-1,TRBV10-3,CAISDYSNTEAFF
TRBJ1-3,TRBV7-2,CASSSRVFSSGNTIYF
TRBJ2-2,TRBV7-8,CASSLTGENTGELFF
TRBJ2-7,TRBV11-2,CASSRGDEQYF
TRBJ1-2,TRBV9,CASSVGGQGFNYGYTF
TRBJ2-7,TRBV5-8,CASSLVGDKAYEQYF
TRBJ2-3,TRBV9,CASSVTSTDTQYF
TRBJ2-1,TRBV7-7,CASSLGLVDSEQFF
TRBJ1-2,TRBV6-5,CASSYMTGRGYGYTF
TRBJ1-2,TRBV4-1,CASSQAGFGGYTF
TRBJ2-3,TRBV5-1,CASSLILGGGLTDTQYF
TRBJ1-1,TRBV6-2/TRBV6-3,CASSYRGGEAFF
TRBJ2-1,TRBV11-2,CASSLGGTGANNEQFF
TRBJ1-6,TRBV6-2/TRBV6-3,CASSYSQHNSPLHF
TRBJ2-1,TRBV5-5,CASSFKYLGAYNEQFF
TRBJ1-2,TRBV3-1/TRBV3-2,CASSQVMGVWRGYTF
TRBJ2-1,TRBV5-4,CASSRDSSGEQFF
TRBJ2-3,TRBV9,CASSPRGLSDTQYF
TRBJ2-1,TRBV18,CASHLNGSYNEQFF
TRBJ1-5,TRBV7-8,CASSLTQPPPQHF
TRBJ2-1,TRBV21-1,CASSKGAAVSYNEQFF
TRBJ1-5,TRBV18,CASSPGSINQPQHF
TRBJ1-1,TRBV25-1,CASSQYRVGAEAFF
TRBJ2-2,TRBV27,CASSWQAYTGELFF
TRBJ2-7,TRBV5-1,CASSPDNINQYF
TRBJ1-5,TRBV4-2,CASSRRVVREDQPQHF
TRBJ1-2,TRBV19,CASSITSNYGYTF
TRBJ2-7,TRBV4-2,CASSPPGVVMLHEQYF
TRBJ2-2,TRBV3-1/TRBV3-2,CASSQGTGWPGELFF
TRBJ2-5,TRBV19,CASSISGPGQWTETQYF
TRBJ1-1,TRBV27,CASSRAEFRPEAFF
TRBJ2-2,TRBV4-1,CASSQQGPEHRGAVF
TRBJ2-5,TRBV6-5,CASTNVGSTQYF
TRBJ1-2,TRBV6-6,CASSPMDRGRSDYGYTF
TRBJ2-5,TRBV5-4,CASSRLAGRETQYF
TRBJ1-2,TRBV5-1,CASSFDINYGYTF
TRBJ1-2,TRBV29-1,CSARQGTTNYGYTF
TRBJ1-1,TRBV29-1,CSALRGGNTEAFF
TRBJ2-5,TRBV28,CASSLPGGTGTQYF
TRBJ1-3,TRBV6-5,CASRPLTKSGNTIYF
TRBJ1-5,TRBV6-6,CASRVPNQPQHF
TRBJ1-4,TRBV5-1,CASSVEGNRNEKLFF
TRBJ1-1,TRBV4-2,CASSREKGTEAFF
TRBJ1-2,TRBV19,CASRRQGADYGYTF
TRBJ1-2,TRBV19,CASSIAGQGSYGYTF
TRBJ1-5,TRBV27,CASSFTGRGPQPQHF
TRBJ2-5,TRBV30,CAWSPGLAETQYF